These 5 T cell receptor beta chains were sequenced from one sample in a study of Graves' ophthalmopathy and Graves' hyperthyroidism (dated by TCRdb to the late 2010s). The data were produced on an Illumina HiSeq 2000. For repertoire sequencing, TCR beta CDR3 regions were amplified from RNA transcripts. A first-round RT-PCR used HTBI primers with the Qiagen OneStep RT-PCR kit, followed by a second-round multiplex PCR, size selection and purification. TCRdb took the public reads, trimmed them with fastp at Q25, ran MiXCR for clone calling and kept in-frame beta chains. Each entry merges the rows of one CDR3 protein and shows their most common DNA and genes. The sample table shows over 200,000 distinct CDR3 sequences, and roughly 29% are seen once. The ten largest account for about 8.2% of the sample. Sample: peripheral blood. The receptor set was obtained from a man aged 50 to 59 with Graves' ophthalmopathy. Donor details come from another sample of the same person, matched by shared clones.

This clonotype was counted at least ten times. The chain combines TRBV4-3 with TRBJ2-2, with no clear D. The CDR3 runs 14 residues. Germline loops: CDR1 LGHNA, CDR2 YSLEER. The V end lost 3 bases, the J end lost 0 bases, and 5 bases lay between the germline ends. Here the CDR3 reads CASSQSTNTGELFF. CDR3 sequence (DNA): TGCGCCAGCAGCCAGTCGACGAACACCGGGGAGCTGTTTTTT.

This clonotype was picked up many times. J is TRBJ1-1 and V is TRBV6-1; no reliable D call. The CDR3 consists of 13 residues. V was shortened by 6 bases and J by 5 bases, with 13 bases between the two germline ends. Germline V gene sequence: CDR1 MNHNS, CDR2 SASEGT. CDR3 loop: CASRKGVVTEAFF. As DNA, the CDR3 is TGTGCCAGCAGGAAGGGTGTAGTGACTGAAGCTTTCTTT.

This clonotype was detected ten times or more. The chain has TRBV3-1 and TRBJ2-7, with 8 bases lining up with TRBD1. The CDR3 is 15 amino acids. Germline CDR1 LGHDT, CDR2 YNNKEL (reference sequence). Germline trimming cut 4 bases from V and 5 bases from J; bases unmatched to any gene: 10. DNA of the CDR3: TGTGCCAGCAGCCTCCTGCGGACAGGGTCGCACGAGCAGTACTTC. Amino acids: CASSLLRTGSHEQYF.

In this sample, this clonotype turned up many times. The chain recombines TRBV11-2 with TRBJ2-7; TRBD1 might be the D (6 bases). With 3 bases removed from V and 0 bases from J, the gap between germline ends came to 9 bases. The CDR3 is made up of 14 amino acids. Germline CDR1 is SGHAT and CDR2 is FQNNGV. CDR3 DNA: TGTGCCAGCAGCTTGAGACAGGCCTCCTACGAGCAGTACTTC. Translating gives CASSLRQASYEQYF.

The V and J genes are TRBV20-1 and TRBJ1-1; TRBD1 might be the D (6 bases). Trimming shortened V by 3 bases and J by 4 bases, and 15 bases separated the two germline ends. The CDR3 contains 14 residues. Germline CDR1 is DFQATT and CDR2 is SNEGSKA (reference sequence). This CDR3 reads CSASDTGYPTEAFF. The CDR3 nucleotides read TGCAGTGCTAGTGATACAGGGTACCCCACTGAAGCTTTCTTT.